The T cell receptor (beta chain) described here comes from a study of blood T cell repertoires in COVID-19 (dated by TCRdb to 2018 to 2021). Background for the entire study: Samples from collaborators originated in the United States, Italy and Spain and spanned both the acute and convalescent phases of COVID-19. Nearly every sample came with metadata listing a de-identified subject ID, COVID-19 status, age in years and sex. Where available, HLA class I and class II types were obtained from metadata supplied by the sample provider rather than from assay-based typing. The material from the prospective study consisted of cDNA or gDNA derived from T cells, B-cell-depleted T cells, or PBMCs. Samples were obtained from the ongoing ImmuneRACE study (first 160 participants) and from some 1,300 subjects provided by 6 global collaborators. Subjects who had been exposed to COVID-19, were actively infected with it, or had recovered from it provided the deeply sampled blood TCRbeta repertoires that made up the dataset. The repertoires were released in a freely available public database meant as a resource for research on the immune response to SARS-CoV-2.

Sequences SQVTM (CDR1) and ANQGSEA (CDR2) are obtained from the germline V gene. Including cysteine and phenylalanine, the CDR3 has 13 amino acids. Just CDR3 DNA is preserved here, 39 bases in frame from base 1. The germline V and J ends show losses of 7 bases and 5 bases respectively, and no gene match explains 11 bases of the junction. A note on this clone: What antigen it recognizes has not been identified. Base-call qualities are not available, and no considerably larger clone is one nucleotide away.

The immunoSEQ Assay, a bias-controlled multiplex PCR, was used to amplify TCRbeta CDR3 regions from genomic DNA. The original pipeline was this. Within the assay, amplification of reference gene primers was used to estimate how many nucleated cells each sample contained. To quantify the absolute abundance of each unique TCRbeta CDR3 rearrangement, sequence reads were collapsed and filtered. For each sample, productive Simpson clonality was calculated as the square root of Simpson's diversity index over productive rearrangements. TCRdb provides this immuneACCESS table in a form limited to in-frame rearrangements. Some clones are lacking; in checked studies, under half of them reflect an unresolved V gene, and why the rest are absent is not known. The V and J calls and the clone size are those of that table, but D and trimming were determined from the DNA. In this sample the table shows tens of thousands of clones, over 65% of which occur a single time. Of the sample, approximately 21% falls within the top ten clones.

Whole blood was collected in K2EDTA tubes by collaborating institutions according to the institutions' own protocols. For TCRbeta analysis, collaborators shipped samples in one of three forms: frozen whole blood, isolated PBMCs, or DNA extracted from either of those sample types. General conclusions and limits of the study: The amount of clinical and demographic metadata varied by source and participant and was provided uncurated.

The source material was peripheral blood. The sequence joins TRBV29-1 to TRBJ2-7; 7 middle bases align to TRBD1. The sequence was collected from a man older than 75 with active or convalescent COVID-19. This receptor carries the CDR3 CSGFDRDRNEQYF. The nucleotide sequence reads as follows: TGCAGCGGGTTTGACAGGGACCGGAACGAGCAGTACTTC.